The 2 T cell receptor beta chains below all came from one sample that was sequenced in a study of blood T cell repertoires in COVID-19. Assay used: immunoSEQ multiplex PCR; TCRdb lists only in-frame clones, some missing. The profile shows approximately 350,000 clones, 80% to 90% of them singletons. Sequencing was done on a sample of peripheral blood. These receptors were taken from a woman aged 30 to 39 with COVID-19, enrolled during active disease.

The V and J genes are TRBV2 and TRBJ2-3; 7 bases match TRBD1. The CDR3 loop spans 14 amino acids. V gave up 3 bases and J gave up 6 bases; unmatched junction bases: 6. The germline gives CDR1 SNHLY, CDR2 FYNNEI. The CDR3 region has the DNA TGTGCCAGCAGTGATGGGACAGCCGGGGATACGCAGTATTTT. Amino acid sequence: CASSDGTAGDTQYF.

CDR3 sequence (DNA): TGTGCCACCAGAAGACTCCCGACTAGAAAGGGGTCCTACAATGAGCAGTTCTTC. Its protein product is CATRRLPTRKGSYNEQFF. The chain is built from TRBV15 and TRBJ2-1, with a weak D call TRBD2 (6 bases). Between the trimmed V and J ends, which lost 6 bases and 1 base, there was a span of 22 bases. Germline values: CDR1 LNHNV, CDR2 YYDKDF (reference sequence). The CDR3 is made up of 18 amino acids.